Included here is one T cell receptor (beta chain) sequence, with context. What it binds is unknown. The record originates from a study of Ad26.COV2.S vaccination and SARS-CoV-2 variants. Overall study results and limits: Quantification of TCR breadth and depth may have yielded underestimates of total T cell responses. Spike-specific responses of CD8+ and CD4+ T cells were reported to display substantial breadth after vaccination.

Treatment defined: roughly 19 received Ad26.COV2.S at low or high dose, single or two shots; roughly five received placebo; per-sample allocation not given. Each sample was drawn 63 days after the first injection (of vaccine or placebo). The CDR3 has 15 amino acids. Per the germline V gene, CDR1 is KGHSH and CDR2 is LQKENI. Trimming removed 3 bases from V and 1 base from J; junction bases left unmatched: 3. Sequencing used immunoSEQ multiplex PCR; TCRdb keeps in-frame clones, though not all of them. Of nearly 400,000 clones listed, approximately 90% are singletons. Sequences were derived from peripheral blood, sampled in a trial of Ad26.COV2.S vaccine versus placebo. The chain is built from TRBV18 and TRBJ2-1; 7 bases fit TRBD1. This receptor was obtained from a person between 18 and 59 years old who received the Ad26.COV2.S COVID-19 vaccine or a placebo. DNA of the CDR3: TGTGCCAGCTCACCGACAGGGATTTCCTACAATGAGCAGTTCTTC. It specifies CASSPTGISYNEQFF. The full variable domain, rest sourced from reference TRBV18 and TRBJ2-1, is NAGVMQNPRHLVRRRGQEARLRCSPMKGHSHVYWYRQLPEEGLKFMVYLQKENIIDESGMPKERFSAEFPKEGPSILRIQQVVRGDSAAYFCASSPTGISYNEQFFGPGTRLTVL.